This paragraph covers one T cell receptor (beta chain) sequence. This entry comes from a study of control samples from healthy donors and cancer patients. Assay used: immunoSEQ multiplex PCR; TCRdb lists only in-frame clones, some missing. Among roughly 130,000 clones listed, 75% to 95% were seen once. Germline V gives CDR1 KGHSH, CDR2 LQKENI. This CDR3 is built from 15 residues. V lost 3 bases, J lost 3 bases, and 6 bases stayed unmatched. This sequence originates from a man aged 18 to 35 in good health. The chain couples TRBV18 to TRBJ2-7, with 9 bases matching TRBD2. The sample was blood. The CDR3 is CASSPSSGGIYEQYF. The CDR3 DNA is TGTGCCAGCTCACCGTCGAGCGGGGGGATCTACGAGCAGTACTTC.